Each of the 6 T cell receptor beta chains below was sequenced from the same sample in a study of T cells in women clearing cervical HPV infection. Repertoires were generated with immunoSEQ multiplex PCR, while TCRdb's copy carries only in-frame clones and drops some. The sample table sets out some 39,000 clones. Sequencing was carried out using blood buffy coat. The receptor set was obtained from a woman between 18 and 70 years old with a cervical HPV16 infection that either progressed to CIN3+ or cleared (not recorded which).

Regarding this clone: The read comes to an end 3 residues before the CDR3 does, leaving the germline J gene to fill in the end. The chain couples TRBV4-2 to TRBJ1-1, with TRBD1 matching over 8 bases. V gave up 6 bases and J gave up 3 bases; unmatched junction bases: 3. Germline V CDR1 and CDR2: LGHNA, YNFKEQ. The CDR3 is made up of 13 amino acids. The CDR3 loop is CASRLQGDTEAFF. Partial CDR3 DNA: TGTGCCAGCAGGCTACAGGGGGACACTGAA.

Remarks on this clone: The read finishes 3 residues shy of the CDR3 end, and the germline J gene is used to complete it. This sample includes further DNA sequences coding for the same CDR3. The chain uses TRBV2 and TRBJ2-7; TRBD2 agrees at 8 bases. The CDR3 loop spans 13 amino acids. The germline gives CDR1 SNHLY, CDR2 FYNNEI. The ends lost 6 bases at V and 4 bases at J; junction bases unmatched: 5. Partial CDR3 DNA: TGTGCCAGCAGCACCGGGGGGGGGTACGAG. Translating it yields CASSTGGGYE. The CDR3 reads in full as CASSTGGGYEQYF.

A remark on this clone: The sequence runs out 3 residues before the end of the CDR3; the remainder is reconstructed from the germline J gene. The chain recombines TRBV6-4 with TRBJ2-3, with TRBD2 matching 7 bases. Unmatched junction bases numbered 2, after V lost 4 bases and J lost 1 base. The CDR3 is 14 residues long. Germline CDR1 MRHNA, CDR2 SNTAGT. This CDR3 is CASSGSGGTDTQYF. CDR3 DNA, as far as it was read: TGTGCCAGCAGTGGCAGCGGGGGCACAGATACG.

To note about this clone: One end of the junction does not line up with germline, which may come from a read error. Sequencing ends 3 residues short of the CDR3 end; the germline J gene provides the rest. The identical CDR3 is also encoded by other nucleotide sequences in the sample. The gene calls are TRBV5-1 and TRBJ1-3; 10 bases agree with TRBD1. This CDR3 has 16 amino acids. In germline, CDR1 is SGHRS, CDR2 YFSETQ. The CDR3 sequence is CASSTGQGDNGNTIYF. CDR3 DNA (partial): TGCGCCAGCAGCACCGGACAGGGGGATAATGGAAACACT.

Details on this clone: Read sequence stops 3 residues before the CDR3 end, and the germline J gene provides the missing end. The chain employs TRBV2 and TRBJ1-2; 7 positions match TRBD1. The CDR3 covers 16 residues. Per the germline V gene, CDR1 is SNHLY and CDR2 is FYNNEI. The part of the CDR3 DNA that was read is TGTGCCAGCAGTGACATTGGGGGACAGAACACAGATACC. Translated, it gives CASSDIGGQNTDT. The entire CDR3 protein is CASSDIGGQNTDTYTF. Together with reference TRBV2 and TRBJ1-2, the CDR3 gives the full variable domain: EPEVTQTPSHQVTQMGQEVILRCVPISNHLYFYWYRQILGQKVEFLVSFYNNEISEKSEIFDDQFSVERPDGSNFTLKIRSTKLEDSAMYFCASSDIGGQNTDTYTFGSGTRLTVV.

On this clone itself: The CDR3 end lies 3 residues beyond the end of the read and is filled in from the germline J gene. The chain links TRBV15 to TRBJ2-1; no clear D. Germline CDR1 reads LNHNV; CDR2 reads YYDKDF (reference sequence). Trimming pared 5 bases from V and 7 bases from J, leaving 12 bases between. The CDR3 is 13 residues long. CDR3 protein: CATSPVRVNEQFF. Incomplete CDR3 DNA: TGTGCCACCAGCCCGGTTCGTGTAAATGAG.